This T cell receptor beta chain came from a study of cytomegalovirus exposure and HLA in healthy donors. Per germline, CDR1 MNHNS and CDR2 SASEGT. The CDR3 is 14 amino acids. General study points: In the analysis, some V segments, TRBV6-2 and TRBV6-3 included, were excluded as indistinguishable. Apart from CMV serostatus, no immune exposure information was available.

This PCR relied on a set of 60 Vbeta primers and 13 Jbeta primers. Original analysis: The authors later counted some 76 million unique TCR beta chains, roughly 10 million of them shared. Produced via immunoSEQ multiplex PCR; TCRdb's table is partial and in-frame only. V and J calls plus clone size are reproduced from that table; the DNA served to infer D and trimming. The repertoire holds roughly 180,000 clones, about 9.4% seen once, with 1% to 1.5% in the top ten. Donors were nominally healthy when sampled, though unrecorded immune exposures were likely. This clone was seen many times. Its antigen is as yet unknown. The germline gene is not matched at one end of the junction; a read error may be the cause.

This TCR derives from a woman aged 25 to 39 in good health and CMV-seropositive. Sample: PBMCs. This rearrangement joins TRBV6-1 to TRBJ1-2; D gene uncertain. CDR3 residues: CASSEEHPKYGYTF. The CDR3 bases are TGTGCCAGCTCTGAGGAACACCCTAAATATGGCTACACCTTC.